Listed here are 10 T cell receptor beta chains from one sample, sequenced in a study of cytomegalovirus exposure and HLA in healthy donors. TCRdb's copy holds only in-frame clones and misses some; the assay was immunoSEQ multiplex PCR. The table records around 94,000 clones, about 95% of them present only once. Sample: PBMCs. The receptor source for this set is a woman aged 18-29 years in good health and CMV-seronegative.

The rearrangement uses TRBV18 and TRBJ2-1; 11 positions agree with TRBD2. The CDR3 is 14 amino acids. Germline CDR1 and CDR2: KGHSH and LQKENI. Trimming cost V 4 bases and J 6 bases; bases outside gene matches: 2. The CDR3 loop is CASSLAGGPNEQFF. The CDR3 DNA reads TGTGCCAGCTCACTAGCGGGGGGGCCCAATGAGCAGTTCTTC.

The rearrangement uses TRBV18 and TRBJ2-1, with TRBD1 matching over 8 bases. CDR1 and CDR2 from the germline V gene are KGHSH and LQKENI. The CDR3 runs 15 residues. J lost 5 bases, V lost 4 bases, and 7 bases had no gene match. In nucleotides, the CDR3 is TGTGCCAGCTCACTTACAGGGGGAAGGGACAATGAGCAGTTCTTC. Its translation is CASSLTGGRDNEQFF.

This clone occurred a few times. The chain couples TRBV27 to TRBJ1-1, with 9 bases fitting TRBD1. The CDR3 runs 13 residues. V shed 5 bases, J shed 10 bases, and the junction held 8 bases outside the gene matches. Germline V gene sequence: CDR1 MNHEY, CDR2 SMNVEV (reference sequence). The CDR3 loop reads CASSQQGASGAFF. CDR3 coding DNA: TGTGCCAGCAGTCAACAGGGGGCCTCAGGAGCTTTCTTT.

DNA for the CDR3: TGTGCCAGCAGCTTAGGAGCCGGGACACCCTACGAGCAGTACTTC. Translated, it gives CASSLGAGTPYEQYF. The J gene is TRBJ2-7, the V gene TRBV7-9, with D possibly being TRBD1 (6 bases). Germline lookup yields CDR1 SEHNR and CDR2 FQNEAQ (reference sequence). This CDR3 is 15 amino acids long. The germline V and J ends were trimmed by 1 base and 2 bases, with 12 bases remaining between them.

This rearrangement joins TRBV2 to TRBJ1-1; 7 bases agree with TRBD1. The CDR3 loop spans 15 amino acids. J lost 1 base, V lost 10 bases, and 12 bases had no gene match. Germline lookup yields CDR1 SNHLY and CDR2 FYNNEI. The CDR3 bases are TGTGCCAACCAAAAAGAGACAGGGACGAACACTGAAGCTTTCTTT. Translated, it gives CANQKETGTNTEAFF.

The chain is built from TRBV5-1 and TRBJ2-5; D not resolved. Germline V lookup: CDR1 SGHRS, CDR2 YFSETQ. Trimming took 1 base from V and 4 from J, leaving 8 bases between them. The CDR3 consists of 13 residues. CDR3 loop: CASSLSSGETQYF. As DNA, the CDR3 is TGCGCCAGCAGCTTGAGTTCGGGAGAGACCCAGTACTTC.

This sequence joins TRBV5-1 and TRBJ2-3; TRBD2 matches 10 bases. CDR1 is SGHRS, CDR2 YFSETQ, per germline. The CDR3 totals 16 residues. V gave up 1 base and J gave up 4 bases; unmatched junction bases: 6. Here the CDR3 DNA reads TGCGCCAGCAGCTTGTCGTCTAGCGGGAGCCCAGATACGCAGTATTTT. Translating gives CASSLSSSGSPDTQYF.

This clone was observed once. This sequence joins TRBV2 and TRBJ1-5; the match to TRBD1 covers 8 bases. The germline V gene has CDR1 SNHLY and CDR2 FYNNEI. This CDR3 is built from 14 residues. V was clipped by 6 bases and J by 1 base; unmatched bases: 2. CDR3 nucleotides: TGTGCCAGCAGGGACAGGGTGAGCAATCAGCCCCAGCATTTT. Translation: CASRDRVSNQPQHF. The whole variable domain, filled in from reference TRBV2 and TRBJ1-5, reads EPEVTQTPSHQVTQMGQEVILRCVPISNHLYFYWYRQILGQKVEFLVSFYNNEISEKSEIFDDQFSVERPDGSNFTLKIRSTKLEDSAMYFCASRDRVSNQPQHFGDGTRLSIL.

The chain uses TRBV7-3 and TRBJ1-1; perhaps TRBD1 as D (6 bases). The CDR3 is 12 amino acids. Germline V CDR1 and CDR2: SGHTA, FQGTGA. The germline V and J ends were trimmed by 5 bases and 5 bases, with 9 bases remaining between them. CDR3 region: CASSQRGTEAFF. The CDR3 DNA reads as TGTGCCAGCAGCCAGAGGGGGACTGAAGCTTTCTTT.

The CDR3 nucleotides read TGCGCCAGCAGTGAGGCAATAGCGGCCCTCTACAATGAGCAGTTCTTC. Amino acids: CASSEAIAALYNEQFF. The chain uses TRBV10-2 and TRBJ2-1, with a weak D call TRBD2 (6 bases). Trimming stripped 2 bases from V and 3 bases from J, with 14 bases between. This CDR3 is built from 16 residues. Germline V gives CDR1 WSHSY, CDR2 SAAADI.